Listed below are T cell receptor beta chains from one sample, sequenced in a study of blood T cell repertoires in COVID-19. Some clones are missing from TCRdb's copy, which holds only in-frame ones; the method was immunoSEQ multiplex PCR. Counted here are about 65,000 clones, about 75% occurring once; the ten biggest clones make up about 29%. The source material was peripheral blood. The receptors were gathered from a human donor in a cohort sampled during active COVID-19. CDR3s include the opening cysteine and the closing phenylalanine or tryptophan. A D gene is named only where the DNA matches it firmly. Rows may omit the clone size; those that give it use once, few, many or a size class.

j_call	v_call	d_call	clone_size	cdr3_nt	cdr3_aa
TRBJ1-1	TRBV29-1	TRBD1	few	TGCAGCGCCGGGACAGGGTCGTTTAACACTGAAGCTTTCTTT	CSAGTGSFNTEAFF
TRBJ2-7	TRBV7-2	TRBD2	.	TGTGCCAGCAGCTTAGCGCGCGGGAGCTCCTACGAGCAGTACTTC	CASSLARGSSYEQYF
TRBJ1-3	TRBV5-8	.	.	TGTGCCAGCAGCTTGGGGACAGATATTTCTGGAAACACCATATATTTT	CASSLGTDISGNTIYF
TRBJ2-7	TRBV28	.	.	TGTGCCAGCAGTTTACCGGTCGCGCGGGCCTACGAGCAGTACTTC	CASSLPVARAYEQYF
TRBJ2-7	TRBV3-1/TRBV3-2	TRBD2	.	TGTGCCGCAACTAGCGGGAGCTCCTACGAGCAGTACTTC	CAATSGSSYEQYF
TRBJ1-2	TRBV28	.	few	TGTGCCAGCAGTTTGGGGTTGGCCGGGGGGTATTATGGCTACACCTTC	CASSLGLAGGYYGYTF
TRBJ1-4	TRBV4-2	.	.	TGTGCCAGCAGTCGCGGGGGTGAGTGGGAAAAACTGTTTTTT	CASSRGGEWEKLFF
TRBJ1-2	TRBV15	TRBD1	.	TGTGCCACCAGCAGAGAAACAGGGGGGCACTATGGCTACACCTTC	CATSRETGGHYGYTF
TRBJ2-2	TRBV6-5	.	.	TGTGCCAGCAGTTACCAGGGCGGAAACACCGGGGAGCTGTTTTTT	CASSYQGGNTGELFF
TRBJ1-3	TRBV18	.	.	TGTGCCAGCTCGCCGGGGATCTCTGGAAACACCATATATTTT	CASSPGISGNTIYF
TRBJ1-1	TRBV7-9	.	.	TGTGCCAGCAGCTTAGGAGGGCAGGCGGCTTTCTTT	CASSLGGQAAFF
TRBJ2-5	TRBV9	TRBD2	.	TGTGCCAGCAGCTTTGGGACTAGCGGGGGTATCCAAGAGACCCAGTACTTC	CASSFGTSGGIQETQYF
TRBJ1-2	TRBV19	.	few	TGTGCCAGTAGTATCTACTTAGCTAACTATGGCTACACCTTC	CASSIYLANYGYTF
TRBJ1-5	TRBV7-2	.	.	TGTGCCAGCAGCCCGCTCTACAATCAGCCCCAGCATTTT	CASSPLYNQPQHF
TRBJ1-1	TRBV28	.	few	TGTGCCAGCAGCCCGGCGCGGGGCAAGTTTGCTGAAGCTTTCTTT	CASSPARGKFAEAFF